This T cell receptor (beta chain) was recorded in a study of neoadjuvant anti-PD-1 for oral cavity cancer. As for the study in general: Before surgery, most patients got three to four biweekly 3 mg/kg nivolumab doses. Patients without progression got a fourth dose around day 43. General study points: Non-responders to neoadjuvant nivolumab had significantly more clonal PBMC T cells than responders.

Most PBMC samples had 480 ng input DNA in six replicates. TCRdb keeps only in-frame clones here, not all; method: immunoSEQ multiplex PCR. The repertoire holds 60,000 to 75,000 clones, 83% seen once, with roughly 3.5% in the top ten. Regarding this clone: The antigen is undetermined.

The CDR3 is 16 amino acids. Trimming left V 3 bases short and J 7 bases short, with 22 bases between. Germline lookup yields CDR1 SGHNT and CDR2 YYREEE (reference sequence). This clonotype was sampled from a person between 35 and 79 years old with oral cavity squamous cell carcinoma. The sample was PBMCs, taken before nivolumab (anti-PD-1) treatment. The J gene is TRBJ1-1, the V gene TRBV5-4; D is unresolved. The CDR3 is CASSSVEGQVAIEAFF. In nucleotides, the CDR3 is TGTGCCAGCAGCTCGGTAGAGGGCCAGGTAGCGATTGAAGCTTTCTTT. The full variable domain, with the rest looked up from reference TRBV5-4 and TRBJ1-1, is ETGVTQSPTHLIKTRGQQVTLRCSSQSGHNTVSWYQQALGQGPQFIFQYYREEENGRGNFPPRFSGLQFPNYSSELNVNALELDDSALYLCASSSVEGQVAIEAFFGQGTRLTVV.